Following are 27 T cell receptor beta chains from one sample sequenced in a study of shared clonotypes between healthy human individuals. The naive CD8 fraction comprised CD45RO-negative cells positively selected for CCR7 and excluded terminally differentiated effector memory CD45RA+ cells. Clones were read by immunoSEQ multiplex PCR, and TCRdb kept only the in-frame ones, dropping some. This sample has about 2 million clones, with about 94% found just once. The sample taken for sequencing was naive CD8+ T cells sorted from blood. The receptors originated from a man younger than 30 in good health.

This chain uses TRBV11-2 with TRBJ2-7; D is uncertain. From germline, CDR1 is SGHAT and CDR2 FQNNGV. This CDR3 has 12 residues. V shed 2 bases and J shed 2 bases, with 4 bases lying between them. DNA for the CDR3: TGTGCCAGCAGCTTACAGGCCTACGAGCAGTACTTC. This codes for CASSLQAYEQYF.

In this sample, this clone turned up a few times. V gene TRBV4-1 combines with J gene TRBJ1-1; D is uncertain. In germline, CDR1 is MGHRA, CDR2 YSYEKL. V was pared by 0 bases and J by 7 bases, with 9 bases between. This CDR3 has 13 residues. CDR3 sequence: CASSQEPWGEAFF. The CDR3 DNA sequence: TGCGCCAGCAGCCAAGAACCATGGGGTGAAGCTTTCTTT.

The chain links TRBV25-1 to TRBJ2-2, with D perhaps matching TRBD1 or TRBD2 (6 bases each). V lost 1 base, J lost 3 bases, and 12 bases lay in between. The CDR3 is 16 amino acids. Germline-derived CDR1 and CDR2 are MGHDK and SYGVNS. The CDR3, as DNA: TGTGCCAGCAGTGAATGGGGGGCTTACGACACCGGGGAGCTGTTTTTT. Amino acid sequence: CASSEWGAYDTGELFF.

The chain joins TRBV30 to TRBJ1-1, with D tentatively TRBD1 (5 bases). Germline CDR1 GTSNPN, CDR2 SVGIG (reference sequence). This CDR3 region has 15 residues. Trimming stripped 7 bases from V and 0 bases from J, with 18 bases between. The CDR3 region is CALQGEVNMNTEAFF. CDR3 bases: TGTGCCTTGCAAGGGGAGGTGAACATGAACACTGAAGCTTTCTTT.

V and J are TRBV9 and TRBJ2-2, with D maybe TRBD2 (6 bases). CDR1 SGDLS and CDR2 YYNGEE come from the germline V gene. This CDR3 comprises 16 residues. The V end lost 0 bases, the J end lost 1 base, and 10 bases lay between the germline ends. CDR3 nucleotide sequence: TGTGCCAGCAGCGTAGAGGCGGGAATGAACACCGGGGAGCTGTTTTTT. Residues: CASSVEAGMNTGELFF. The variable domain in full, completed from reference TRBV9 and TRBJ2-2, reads DSGVTQTPKHLITATGQRVTLRCSPRSGDLSVYWYQQSLDQGLQFLIQYYNGEERAKGNILERFSAQQFPDLHSELNLSSLELGDSALYFCASSVEAGMNTGELFFGEGSRLTVL.

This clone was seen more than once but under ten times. The CDR3 bases are TGTGCCAGCAGTGAAGGACGGCGCTATGGCTACACCTTC. Its protein is CASSEGRRYGYTF. The genes are TRBV2 and TRBJ1-2; D ambiguous. The CDR3 is made up of 13 amino acids. Trimming left V 1 base short and J 4 bases short, with 7 bases between. The V gene's germline CDR1 is SNHLY and CDR2 FYNNEI.

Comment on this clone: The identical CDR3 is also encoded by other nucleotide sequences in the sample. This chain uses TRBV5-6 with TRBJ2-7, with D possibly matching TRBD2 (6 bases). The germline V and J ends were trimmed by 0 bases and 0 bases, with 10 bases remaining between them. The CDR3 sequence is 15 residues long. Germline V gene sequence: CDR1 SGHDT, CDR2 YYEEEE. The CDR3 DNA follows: TGTGCCAGCAGCTTGGGGGGACTGATCTCCTACGAGCAGTACTTC. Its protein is CASSLGGLISYEQYF.

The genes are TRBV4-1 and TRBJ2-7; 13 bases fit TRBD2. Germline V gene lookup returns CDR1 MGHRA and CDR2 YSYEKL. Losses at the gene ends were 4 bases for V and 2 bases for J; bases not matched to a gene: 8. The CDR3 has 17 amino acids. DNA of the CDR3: TGCGCCAGCAGCCTCGGGACTAGCGGGATAGTGGCCTACGAGCAGTACTTC. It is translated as CASSLGTSGIVAYEQYF.

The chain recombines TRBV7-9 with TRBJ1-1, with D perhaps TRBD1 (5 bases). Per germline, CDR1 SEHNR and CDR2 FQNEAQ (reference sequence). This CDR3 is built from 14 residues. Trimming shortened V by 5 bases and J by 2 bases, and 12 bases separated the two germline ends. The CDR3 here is CASSTRGVNTEAFF. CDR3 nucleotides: TGTGCCAGCAGCACGCGGGGGGTAAACACTGAAGCTTTCTTT.

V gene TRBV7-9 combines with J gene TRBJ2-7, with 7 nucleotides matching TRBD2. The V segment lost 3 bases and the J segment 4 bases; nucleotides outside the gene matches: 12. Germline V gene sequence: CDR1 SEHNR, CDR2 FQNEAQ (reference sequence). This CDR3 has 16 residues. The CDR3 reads CASSFSGRGDGYEQYF. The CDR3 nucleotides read TGTGCCAGCAGCTTTTCGGGGAGGGGTGATGGGTACGAGCAGTACTTC. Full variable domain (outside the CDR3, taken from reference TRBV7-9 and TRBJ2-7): DTGVSQNPRHKITKRGQNVTFRCDPISEHNRLYWYRQTLGQGPEFLTYFQNEAQLEKSRLLSDRFSAERPKGSFSTLEIQRTEQGDSAMYLCASSFSGRGDGYEQYFGPGTRLTVT.

CDR3 nucleotides: TGTGCCAGCAGCATACAGGAAGATGAGCAGTTCTTC. This gives the protein CASSIQEDEQFF. This chain connects TRBV5-6 to TRBJ2-1; possibly TRBD1 for D (5 bases). The V end lost 4 bases, the J end lost 8 bases, and 10 bases lay between the germline ends. Germline CDR1 SGHDT, CDR2 YYEEEE. The CDR3 runs 12 residues.

Written as DNA, the CDR3 is TGTGCCAGCAGCGTATTGACTAGCGGCCACACCGGGGAGCTGTTTTTT. Amino acid sequence: CASSVLTSGHTGELFF. The chain combines TRBV9 with TRBJ2-2; 9 nucleotides line up with TRBD2. CDR1 and CDR2 (germline): SGDLS, YYNGEE. The CDR3 totals 16 residues. J was trimmed by 3 bases and V by 1 base; bases with no gene match: 4.

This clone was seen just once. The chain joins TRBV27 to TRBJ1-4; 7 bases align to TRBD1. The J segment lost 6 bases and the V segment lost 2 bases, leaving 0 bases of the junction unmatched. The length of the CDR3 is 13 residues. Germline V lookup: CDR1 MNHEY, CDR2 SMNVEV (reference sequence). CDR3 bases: TGTGCCAGCAGTTTAACAGGGGATGAAAAACTGTTTTTT. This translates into CASSLTGDEKLFF. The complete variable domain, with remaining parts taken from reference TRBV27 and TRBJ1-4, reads EAQVTQNPRYLITVTGKKLTVTCSQNMNHEYMSWYRQDPGLGLRQIYYSMNVEVTDKGDVPEGYKVSRKEKRNFPLILESPSPNQTSLYFCASSLTGDEKLFFGSGTQLSVL.

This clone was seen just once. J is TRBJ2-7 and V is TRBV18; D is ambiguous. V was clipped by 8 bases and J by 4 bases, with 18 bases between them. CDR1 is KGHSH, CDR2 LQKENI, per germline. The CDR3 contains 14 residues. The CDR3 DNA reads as TGTGCCAGCGCGACCGATACGGCCTTGTACGAGCAGTACTTC. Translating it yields CASATDTALYEQYF.

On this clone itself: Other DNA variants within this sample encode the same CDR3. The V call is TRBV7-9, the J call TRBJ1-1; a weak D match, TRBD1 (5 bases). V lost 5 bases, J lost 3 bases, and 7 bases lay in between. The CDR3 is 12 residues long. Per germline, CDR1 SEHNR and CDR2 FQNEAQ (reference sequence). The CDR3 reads CASSQGDTEAFF. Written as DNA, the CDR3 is TGTGCCAGCAGCCAAGGGGACACTGAAGCTTTCTTT.

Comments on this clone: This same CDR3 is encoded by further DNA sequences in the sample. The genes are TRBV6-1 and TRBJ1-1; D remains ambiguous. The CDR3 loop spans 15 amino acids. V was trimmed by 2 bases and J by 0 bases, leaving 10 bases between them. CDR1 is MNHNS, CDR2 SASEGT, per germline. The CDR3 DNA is TGTGCCAGCAGTGAATCTGGTGGATTGAACACTGAAGCTTTCTTT. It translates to CASSESGGLNTEAFF.

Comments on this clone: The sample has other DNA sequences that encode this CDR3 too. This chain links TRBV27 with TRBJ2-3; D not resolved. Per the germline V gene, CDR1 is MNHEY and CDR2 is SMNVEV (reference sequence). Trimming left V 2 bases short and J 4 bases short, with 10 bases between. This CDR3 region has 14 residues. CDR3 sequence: CASSLLGLPDTQYF. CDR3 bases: TGTGCCAGCAGTTTACTTGGGTTGCCAGATACGCAGTATTTT.

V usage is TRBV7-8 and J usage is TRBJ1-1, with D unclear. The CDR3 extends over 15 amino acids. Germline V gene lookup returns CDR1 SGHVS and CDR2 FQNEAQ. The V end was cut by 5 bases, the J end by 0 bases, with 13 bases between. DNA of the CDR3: TGTGCCAGCAGCACCCAGGCAGTCATGAACACTGAAGCTTTCTTT. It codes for CASSTQAVMNTEAFF.

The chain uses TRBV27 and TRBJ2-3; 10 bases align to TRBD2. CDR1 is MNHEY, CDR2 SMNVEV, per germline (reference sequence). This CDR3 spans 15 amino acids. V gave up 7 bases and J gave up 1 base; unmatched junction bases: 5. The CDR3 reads CASNKLAGGTDTQYF. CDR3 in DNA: TGTGCCAGCAACAAGCTAGCGGGGGGCACAGATACGCAGTATTTT.

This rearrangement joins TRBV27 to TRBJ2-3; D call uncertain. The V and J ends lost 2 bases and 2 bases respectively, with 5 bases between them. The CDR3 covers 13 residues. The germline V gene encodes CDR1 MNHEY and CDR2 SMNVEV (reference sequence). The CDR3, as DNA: TGTGCCAGCAGTTTAGTCAACACAGATACGCAGTATTTT. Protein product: CASSLVNTDTQYF.

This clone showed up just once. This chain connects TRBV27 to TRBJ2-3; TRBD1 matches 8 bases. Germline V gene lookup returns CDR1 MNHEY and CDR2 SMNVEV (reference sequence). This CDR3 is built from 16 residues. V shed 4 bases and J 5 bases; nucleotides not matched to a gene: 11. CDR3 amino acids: CASSSYRTGTLDTQYF. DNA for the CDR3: TGTGCCAGCAGTTCCTACCGGACAGGGACGTTAGATACGCAGTATTTT.

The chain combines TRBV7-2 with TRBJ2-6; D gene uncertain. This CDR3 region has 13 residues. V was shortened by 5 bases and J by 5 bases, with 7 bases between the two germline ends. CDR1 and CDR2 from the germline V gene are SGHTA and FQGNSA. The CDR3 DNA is TGTGCCAGCAGCCCACCTTGGGCCAACGTCCTGACTTTC. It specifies CASSPPWANVLTF.

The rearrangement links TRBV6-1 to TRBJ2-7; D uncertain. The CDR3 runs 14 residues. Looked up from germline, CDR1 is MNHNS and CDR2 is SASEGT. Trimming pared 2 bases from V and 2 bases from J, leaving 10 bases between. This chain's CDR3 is CASSEFLSPYEQYF. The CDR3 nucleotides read TGTGCCAGCAGTGAATTTTTGAGTCCCTACGAGCAGTACTTC.

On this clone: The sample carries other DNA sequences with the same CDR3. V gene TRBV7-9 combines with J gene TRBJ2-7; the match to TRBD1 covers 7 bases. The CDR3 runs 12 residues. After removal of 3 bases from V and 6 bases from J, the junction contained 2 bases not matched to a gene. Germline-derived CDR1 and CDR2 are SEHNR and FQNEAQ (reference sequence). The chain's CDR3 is CASSFSGGEQYF. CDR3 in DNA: TGTGCCAGCAGCTTCTCAGGGGGCGAGCAGTACTTC.

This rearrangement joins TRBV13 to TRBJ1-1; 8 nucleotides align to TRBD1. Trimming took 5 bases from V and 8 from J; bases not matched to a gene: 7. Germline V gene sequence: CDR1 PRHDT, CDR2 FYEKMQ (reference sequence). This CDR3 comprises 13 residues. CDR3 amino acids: CASSVNRGREAFF. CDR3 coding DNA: TGTGCCAGCAGCGTCAACAGGGGGAGGGAAGCTTTCTTT.

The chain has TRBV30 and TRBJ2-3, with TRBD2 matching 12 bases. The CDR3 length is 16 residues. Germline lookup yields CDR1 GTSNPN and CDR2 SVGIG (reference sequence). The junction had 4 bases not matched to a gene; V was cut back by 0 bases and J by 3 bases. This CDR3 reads CAWSVLTSGRTDTQYF. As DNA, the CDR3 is TGTGCCTGGAGTGTACTTACTAGCGGGAGGACAGATACGCAGTATTTT.

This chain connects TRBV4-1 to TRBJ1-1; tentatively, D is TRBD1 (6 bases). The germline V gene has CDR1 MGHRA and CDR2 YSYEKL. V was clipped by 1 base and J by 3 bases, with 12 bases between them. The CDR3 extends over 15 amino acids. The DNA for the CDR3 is TGCGCCAGCAGCCAAGTGGAGGGGGGGGACACTGAAGCTTTCTTT. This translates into CASSQVEGGDTEAFF.